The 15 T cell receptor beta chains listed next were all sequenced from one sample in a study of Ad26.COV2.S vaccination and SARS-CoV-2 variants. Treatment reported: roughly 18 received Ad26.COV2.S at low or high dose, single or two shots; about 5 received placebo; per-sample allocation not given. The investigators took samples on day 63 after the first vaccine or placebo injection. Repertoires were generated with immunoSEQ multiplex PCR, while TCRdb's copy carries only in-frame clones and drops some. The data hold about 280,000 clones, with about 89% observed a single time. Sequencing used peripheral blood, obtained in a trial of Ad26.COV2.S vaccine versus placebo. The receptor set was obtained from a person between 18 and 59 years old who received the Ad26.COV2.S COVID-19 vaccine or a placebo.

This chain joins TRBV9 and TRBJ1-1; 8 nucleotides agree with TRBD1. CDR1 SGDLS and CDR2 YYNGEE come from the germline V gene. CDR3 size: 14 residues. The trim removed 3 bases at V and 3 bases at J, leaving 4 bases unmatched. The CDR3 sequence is CASSGSGGYTEAFF. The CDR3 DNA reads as TGTGCCAGCAGCGGATCAGGGGGCTACACTGAAGCTTTCTTT. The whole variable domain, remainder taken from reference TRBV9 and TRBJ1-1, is DSGVTQTPKHLITATGQRVTLRCSPRSGDLSVYWYQQSLDQGLQFLIQYYNGEERAKGNILERFSAQQFPDLHSELNLSSLELGDSALYFCASSGSGGYTEAFFGQGTRLTVV.

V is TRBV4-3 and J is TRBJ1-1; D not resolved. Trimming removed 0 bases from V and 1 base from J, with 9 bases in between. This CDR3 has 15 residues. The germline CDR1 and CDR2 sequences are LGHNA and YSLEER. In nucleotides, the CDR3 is TGCGCCAGCAGCCAAGAGTGGAAGGCGAACACTGAAGCTTTCTTT. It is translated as CASSQEWKANTEAFF.

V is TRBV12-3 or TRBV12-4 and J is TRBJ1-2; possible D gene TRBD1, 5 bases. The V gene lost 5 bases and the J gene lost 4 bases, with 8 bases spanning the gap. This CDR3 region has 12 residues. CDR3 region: CASSIGTYGYTF. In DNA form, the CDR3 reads TGTGCCAGCAGTATAGGGACCTATGGCTACACCTTC.

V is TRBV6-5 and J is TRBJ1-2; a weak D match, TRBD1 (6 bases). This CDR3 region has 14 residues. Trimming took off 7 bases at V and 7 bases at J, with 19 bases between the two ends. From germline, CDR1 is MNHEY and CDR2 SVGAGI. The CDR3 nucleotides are TGTGCCAGCATGCGGGGGGAGGACAGTTTTGGCTACACCTTC. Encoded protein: CASMRGEDSFGYTF.

CDR3: CASSSQGEGLADNEQFF. DNA for the CDR3: TGTGCCAGCAGTAGTCAGGGGGAAGGATTAGCCGACAATGAGCAGTTCTTC. The J gene is TRBJ2-1, the V gene TRBV27; 7 bases align to TRBD1. The ends lost 5 bases at V and 5 bases at J; junction bases unmatched: 15. Germline V gene sequence: CDR1 MNHEY, CDR2 SMNVEV (reference sequence). The CDR3 length is 17 residues.

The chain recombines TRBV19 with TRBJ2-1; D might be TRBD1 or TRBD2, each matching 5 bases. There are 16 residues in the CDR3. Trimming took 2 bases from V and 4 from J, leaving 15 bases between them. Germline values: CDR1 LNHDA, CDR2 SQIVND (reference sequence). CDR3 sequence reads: CASSISPPGPYNEQFF. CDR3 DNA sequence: TGTGCCAGTAGTATATCCCCCCCGGGACCGTACAATGAGCAGTTCTTC. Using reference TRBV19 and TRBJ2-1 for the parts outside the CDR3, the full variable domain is DGGITQSPKYLFRKEGQNVTLSCEQNLNHDAMYWYRQDPGQGLRLIYYSQIVNDFQKGDIAEGYSVSREKKESFPLTVTSAQKNPTAFYLCASSISPPGPYNEQFFGPGTRLTVL.

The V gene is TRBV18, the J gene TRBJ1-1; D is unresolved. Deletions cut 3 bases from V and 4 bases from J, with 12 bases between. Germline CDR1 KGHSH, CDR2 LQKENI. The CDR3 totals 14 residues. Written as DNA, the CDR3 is TGTGCCAGCTCACCCCCCCGGGAGACCACTGAAGCTTTCTTT. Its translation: CASSPPRETTEAFF.

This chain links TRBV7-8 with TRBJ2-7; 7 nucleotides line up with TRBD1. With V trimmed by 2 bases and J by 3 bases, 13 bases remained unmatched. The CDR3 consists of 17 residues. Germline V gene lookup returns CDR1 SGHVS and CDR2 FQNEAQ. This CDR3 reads CASSLNRGPRRGYEQYF. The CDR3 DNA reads TGTGCCAGCAGCTTAAACAGGGGCCCCAGAAGGGGCTACGAGCAGTACTTC. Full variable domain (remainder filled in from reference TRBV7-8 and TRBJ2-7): GAGVSQSPRYKVAKRGQDVALRCDPISGHVSLFWYQQALGQGPEFLTYFQNEAQLDKSGLPSDRFFAERPEGSVSTLKIQRTQQEDSAVYLCASSLNRGPRRGYEQYFGPGTRLTVT.

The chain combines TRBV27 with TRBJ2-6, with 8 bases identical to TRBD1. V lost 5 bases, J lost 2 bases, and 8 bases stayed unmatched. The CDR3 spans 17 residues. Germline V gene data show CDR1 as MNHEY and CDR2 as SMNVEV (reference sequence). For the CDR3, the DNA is TGTGCCAGCAGTCCGTGGACAGGGATGGCTGGGGCCAACGTCCTGACTTTC. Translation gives CASSPWTGMAGANVLTF.

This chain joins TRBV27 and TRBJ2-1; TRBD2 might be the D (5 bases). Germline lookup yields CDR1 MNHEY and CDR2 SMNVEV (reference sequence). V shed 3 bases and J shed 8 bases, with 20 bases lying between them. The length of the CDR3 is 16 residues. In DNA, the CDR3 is TGTGCCAGCAGTTTGGGTTCGGGCGGGTCGCCCCATGAGCAGTTCTTC. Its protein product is CASSLGSGGSPHEQFF.

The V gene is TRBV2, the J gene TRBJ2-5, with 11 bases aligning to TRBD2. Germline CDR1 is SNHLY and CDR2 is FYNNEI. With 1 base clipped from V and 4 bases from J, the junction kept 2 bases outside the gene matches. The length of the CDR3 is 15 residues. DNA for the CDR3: TGTGCCAGCAGTGAAGATAGCGGGGGGGGAGAGACCCAGTACTTC. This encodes CASSEDSGGGETQYF.

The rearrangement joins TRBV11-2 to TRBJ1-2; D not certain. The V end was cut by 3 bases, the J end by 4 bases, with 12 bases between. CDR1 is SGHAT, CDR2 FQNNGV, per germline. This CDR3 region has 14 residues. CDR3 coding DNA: TGTGCCAGCAGCTTTGGCGGATCTATCTATGGCTACACCTTC. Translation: CASSFGGSIYGYTF.

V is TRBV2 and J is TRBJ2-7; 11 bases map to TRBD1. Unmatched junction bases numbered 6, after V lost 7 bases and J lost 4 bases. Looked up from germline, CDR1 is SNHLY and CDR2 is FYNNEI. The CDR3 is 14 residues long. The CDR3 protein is CASKPGTGGYEQYF. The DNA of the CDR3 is TGTGCCAGCAAACCCGGGACAGGGGGTTACGAGCAGTACTTC.

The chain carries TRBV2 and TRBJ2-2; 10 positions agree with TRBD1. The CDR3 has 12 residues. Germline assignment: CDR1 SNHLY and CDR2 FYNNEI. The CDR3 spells CAQGQGTGELFF. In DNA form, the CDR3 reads TGTGCGCAGGGACAGGGGACCGGGGAGCTGTTTTTT.

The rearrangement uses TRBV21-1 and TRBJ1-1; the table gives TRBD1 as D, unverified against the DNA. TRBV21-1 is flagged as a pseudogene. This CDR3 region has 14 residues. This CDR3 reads CASSEDRGPTEAFF. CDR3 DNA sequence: TGTGCCAGCAGCGAGGACAGGGGTCCCACTGAAGCTTTCTTT.